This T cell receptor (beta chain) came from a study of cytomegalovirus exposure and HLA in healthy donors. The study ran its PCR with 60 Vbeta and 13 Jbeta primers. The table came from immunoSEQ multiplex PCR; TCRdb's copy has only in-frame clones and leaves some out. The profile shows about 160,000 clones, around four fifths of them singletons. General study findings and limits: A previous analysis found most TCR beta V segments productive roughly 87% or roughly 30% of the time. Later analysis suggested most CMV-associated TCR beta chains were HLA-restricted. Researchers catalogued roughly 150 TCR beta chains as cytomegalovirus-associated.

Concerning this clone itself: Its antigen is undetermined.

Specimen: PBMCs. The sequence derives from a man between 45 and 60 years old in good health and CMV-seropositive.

CDR3 bases: TGTGCCAGCAGTCCCCGGGATTTCTATGGCTACACCTTC. Protein: CASSPRDFYGYTF. The chain uses TRBV6-1 and TRBJ1-2; D uncertain. V gave up 5 bases and J gave up 4 bases, with 11 bases separating them. The germline gives CDR1 MNHNS, CDR2 SASEGT. This CDR3 contains 13 residues.